This T cell receptor beta chain came from a study of blood T cells in healthy people across ages. General study points: The recorded TCR beta diversity per million T cells decreased in a roughly linear manner with age.

A second PCR, run for about 6 to 12 cycles, used a sample-barcoded 5' primer plus a J-beta primer mix. All samples yielded 3 million or more CDR3-containing paired-end reads. TCRdb itself ran the 5' RACE reads through MiXCR, one entry per CDR3 protein. Among around 1,000,000 distinct CDR3 sequences, roughly a quarter were seen once, and the ten largest hold approximately 0.79%. The V end lost 6 bases, the J end lost 6 bases, and 12 bases lay between the germline ends. CDR3 length: 13 residues. With respect to this clonotype: Its antigen remains unidentified.

The sample was also reused in another study, on T cells of mothers and their children. From that study: The sample comes from 8 or 9 healthy Caucasian donors: mothers and children. The authors identified no persistent microchimeric T cell clones.

The gene calls are TRBV12-3 or TRBV12-4 and TRBJ1-5; the D gene is possibly TRBD1 (5 bases). The sequence came from a girl aged 2 to 9 in good health. Sequencing used blood. The CDR3 nucleotides are TGTGCCAGCAGGGGACCTAACATTCAGCCCCAGCATTTT. Encoded protein: CASRGPNIQPQHF.